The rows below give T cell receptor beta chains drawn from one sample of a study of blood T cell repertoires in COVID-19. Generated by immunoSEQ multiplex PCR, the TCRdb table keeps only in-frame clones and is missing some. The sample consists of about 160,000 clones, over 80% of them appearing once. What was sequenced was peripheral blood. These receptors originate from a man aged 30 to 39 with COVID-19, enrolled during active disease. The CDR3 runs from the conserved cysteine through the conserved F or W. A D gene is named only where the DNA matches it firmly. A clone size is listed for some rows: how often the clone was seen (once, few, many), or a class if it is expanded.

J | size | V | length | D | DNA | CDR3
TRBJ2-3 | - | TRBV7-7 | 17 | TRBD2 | TGTGCCAGGGAGGGGACTAGCGGGGGGAATAGCACAGATACGCAGTATTTT | CAREGTSGGNSTDTQYF
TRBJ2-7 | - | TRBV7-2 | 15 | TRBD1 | TGTGCCAGCAGCCACGCGGGACAGGTTTCCTACGAGCAGTACTTC | CASSHAGQVSYEQYF
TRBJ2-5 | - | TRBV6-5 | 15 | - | TGTGCCAGCAGTTACTCCTTCTCCAGGGGAGAGACCCAGTACTTC | CASSYSFSRGETQYF
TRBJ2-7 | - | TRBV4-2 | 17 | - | TGTGCCAGCAGCCAAGGACCTTCCCGCGGGCAATCCTACGAGCAGTACTTC | CASSQGPSRGQSYEQYF
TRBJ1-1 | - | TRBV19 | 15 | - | TGTGCCAGTAGTATAGGTTCTCGGGGTTACACTGAAGCTTTCTTT | CASSIGSRGYTEAFF
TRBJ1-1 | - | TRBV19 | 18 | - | TGTGCCAGTAGTCCCCTCAGGGGCCATGCTAACTTGAACACTGAAGCTTTCTTT | CASSPLRGHANLNTEAFF
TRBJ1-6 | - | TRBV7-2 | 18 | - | TGTGCCAGCAGCTTAAGCGGACCCGGTTGGGAGGGTAATTCACCCCTCCACTTT | CASSLSGPGWEGNSPLHF
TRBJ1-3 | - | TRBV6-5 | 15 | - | TGTGCCAGCAGAGCTCCCGGGACTCAGGGAAACACCATATATTTT | CASRAPGTQGNTIYF
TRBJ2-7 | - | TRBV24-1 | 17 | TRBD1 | TGTGCCACCAGTGATGACACCACCGGGACAGGGCACGACGAGCAGTACTTC | CATSDDTTGTGHDEQYF
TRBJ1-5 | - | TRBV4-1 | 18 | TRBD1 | TGCGCCAGCAGCCTACGATTAACGGACAGGGGAGACAATCAGCCCCAGCATTTT | CASSLRLTDRGDNQPQHF
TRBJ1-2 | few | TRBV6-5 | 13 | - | TGTGCCAGCAGTTACGAGAGCGGCTATGGCTACACCTTC | CASSYESGYGYTF
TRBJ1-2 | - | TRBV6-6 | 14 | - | TGTGCCAGCAGTTTCCGGACACCTAACTATGGCTACACCTTC | CASSFRTPNYGYTF
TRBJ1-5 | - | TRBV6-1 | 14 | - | TGTGCCAGCAGTGACAGGGCGAGCAATCAGCCCCAGCATTTT | CASSDRASNQPQHF
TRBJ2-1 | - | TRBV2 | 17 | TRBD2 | TGTGCCAGCTCGGGACTAGCGGCTATCGGCTCCTACAATGAGCAGTTCTTC | CASSGLAAIGSYNEQFF
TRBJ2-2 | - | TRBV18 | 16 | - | TGTGCCAGCTCGCCCAGGGTTTCGGCGGACACCGGGGAGCTGTTTTTT | CASSPRVSADTGELFF
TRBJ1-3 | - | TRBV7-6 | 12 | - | TGTGCCAGCAGCCCCGTCGGGGACACCATATATTTT | CASSPVGDTIYF
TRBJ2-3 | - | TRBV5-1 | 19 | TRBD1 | TGCGCCAGCAGCTCGCATGATGTGCGTCTCTCAGGGGGCGCTGATACGCAGTATTTT | CASSSHDVRLSGGADTQYF
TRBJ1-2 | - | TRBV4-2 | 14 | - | TGTGCCAGCAACCCTGGGGGGGGAATCTATGGCTACACCTTC | CASNPGGGIYGYTF
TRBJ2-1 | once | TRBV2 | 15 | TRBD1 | TGTGCCAGCAGCCAAGGGGGCGGGCGCTACAATGAGCAGTTCTTC | CASSQGGGRYNEQFF
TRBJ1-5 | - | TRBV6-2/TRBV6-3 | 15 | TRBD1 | TGTGCCAGCAGTTTCCCCTCGGACAGGGTCCAGCCCCAGCATTTT | CASSFPSDRVQPQHF
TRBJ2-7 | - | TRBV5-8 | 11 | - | TGTGCCAGCACCTTGGGAGGCGAGCAGTACTTC | CASTLGGEQYF
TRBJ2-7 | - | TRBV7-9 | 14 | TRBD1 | TGTGCCAGCAGCCCCCGGGACAGGGCAAGCGAGCAGTACTTC | CASSPRDRASEQYF
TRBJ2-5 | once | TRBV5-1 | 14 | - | TGCGCCAGCAGCTTCACAAATCTCAAAGAGACCCAGTACTTC | CASSFTNLKETQYF
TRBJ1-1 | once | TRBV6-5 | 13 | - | TGTGCCAGCAGTTACGAGGGGAGGACTGAAGCTTTCTTT | CASSYEGRTEAFF
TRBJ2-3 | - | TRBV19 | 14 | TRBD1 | TGTGCCAGTAGTAGGACAGGGAGCACAGATACGCAGTATTTT | CASSRTGSTDTQYF
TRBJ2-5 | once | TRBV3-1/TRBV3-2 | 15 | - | TGTGCCAGCAGCCATGCCACCAGGCGTCAAGAGACCCAGTACTTC | CASSHATRRQETQYF
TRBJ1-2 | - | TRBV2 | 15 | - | TGTGCCAGGAGGCGGATGGGGCGTTCCGACTATGGCTACACCTTC | CARRRMGRSDYGYTF
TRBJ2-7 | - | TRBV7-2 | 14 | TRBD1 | TGTGCCAGCAGCTTACAAGGGGACAGCTACGAGCAGTACTTC | CASSLQGDSYEQYF
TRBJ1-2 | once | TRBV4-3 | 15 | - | TGCGCCAGCAGCCAGGCTAGGACAGTCGACTATGGCTACACCTTC | CASSQARTVDYGYTF
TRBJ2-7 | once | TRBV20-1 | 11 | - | TGCAGTGCTCAACCCCGGGACGAGCAGTACTTC | CSAQPRDEQYF
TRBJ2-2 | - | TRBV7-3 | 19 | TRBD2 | TGTGCCAGCAGCTTAATGGCTGGACTAGCGGGAGGTTGGACCGGGGAGCTGTTTTTT | CASSLMAGLAGGWTGELFF
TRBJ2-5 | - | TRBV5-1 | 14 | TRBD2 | TGCGCCAGCAGCCCCGGGACTAGTCCCGAGACCCAGTACTTC | CASSPGTSPETQYF
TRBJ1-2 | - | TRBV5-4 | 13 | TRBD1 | TGTGCCAGCAGCTTAGGACAGGGTACCGGCTACACCTTC | CASSLGQGTGYTF
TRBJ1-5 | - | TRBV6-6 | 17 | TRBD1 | TGTGCCAGCAGTCCGACGACAGGGTTACGGGTGAATCAGCCCCAGCATTTT | CASSPTTGLRVNQPQHF
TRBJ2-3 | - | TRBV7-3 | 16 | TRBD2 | TGTGCCAGCAGCTTCTCTAGCGGGAGTACCACAGATACGCAGTATTTT | CASSFSSGSTTDTQYF
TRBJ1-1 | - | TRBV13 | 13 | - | TGTGCCAGCAGCTTAGGGACGGGGCGGGGAGCTTTCTTT | CASSLGTGRGAFF
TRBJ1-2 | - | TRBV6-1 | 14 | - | TGTGCCAGCAGTGAGGCGGGGGGGAACTATGGCTACACCTTC | CASSEAGGNYGYTF
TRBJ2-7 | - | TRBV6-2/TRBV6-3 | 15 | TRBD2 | TGTGCCAGCAGTTTCTTGAGTAGCGGGTGGAGCGGGCAGTACTTC | CASSFLSSGWSGQYF
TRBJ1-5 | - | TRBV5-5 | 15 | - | TGTGCCAGCAGCTTTGGGGGGGCTTACAATCAGCCCCAGCATTTT | CASSFGGAYNQPQHF
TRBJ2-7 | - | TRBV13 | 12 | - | TGTGCCAGCAGCTCCCCCTCGGGAGAGCAGTACTTC | CASSSPSGEQYF
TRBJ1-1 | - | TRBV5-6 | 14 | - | TGTGCCAGCAGCTTGGTGGAGGGATACACTGAAGCTTTCTTT | CASSLVEGYTEAFF
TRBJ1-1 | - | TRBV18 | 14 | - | TGTGCCAGCTCACCACTTGGCGGTGACACTGAAGCTTTCTTT | CASSPLGGDTEAFF
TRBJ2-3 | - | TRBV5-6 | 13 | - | TGTGCCAGCAGCTTGCTTGGCACAGATACGCAGTATTTT | CASSLLGTDTQYF
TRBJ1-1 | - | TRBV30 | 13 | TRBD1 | TGTGCCTGGACACTGACAGGGGGCACTGAAGCTTTCTTT | CAWTLTGGTEAFF
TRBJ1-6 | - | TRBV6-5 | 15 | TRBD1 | TGTGCCAGCAGACCGGACAGGGGAAGGGGTTCACCCCTCCACTTT | CASRPDRGRGSPLHF
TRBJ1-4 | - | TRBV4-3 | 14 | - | TGCGCCAGCAGCCAAGAAACAGGTCTCGTGAAACTGTTTTTT | CASSQETGLVKLFF
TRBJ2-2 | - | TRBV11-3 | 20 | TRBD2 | TGTGCCAGCAGTTTCCTCTCCCCGGGACTAGCGGGAGGGTACACCGGGGAGCTGTTTTTT | CASSFLSPGLAGGYTGELFF
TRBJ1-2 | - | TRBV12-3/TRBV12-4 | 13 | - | TGTGCCAGCAGTTTTTTGCAGACAAATGGCTACACCTTC | CASSFLQTNGYTF
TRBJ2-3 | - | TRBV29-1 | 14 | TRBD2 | TGCAGCGTTTCCGGACTAGCGGGCACAGATACGCAGTATTTT | CSVSGLAGTDTQYF
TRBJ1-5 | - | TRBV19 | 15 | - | TGTGCCAGTAGTATGGCGGCAATTAGCAATCAGCCCCAGCATTTT | CASSMAAISNQPQHF
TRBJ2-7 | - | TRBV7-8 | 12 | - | TGTGCCAGCAGCTTATCTAGGGGCGAGCAGTACTTC | CASSLSRGEQYF
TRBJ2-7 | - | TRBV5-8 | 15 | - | TGTGCCAGCAGCTTACGGACCGTAAACCAGGGCGAGCAGTACTTC | CASSLRTVNQGEQYF
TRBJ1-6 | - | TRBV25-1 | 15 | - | TGTGCCAGCAGTGAAGCATGGAGAACTAATTCACCCCTCCACTTT | CASSEAWRTNSPLHF
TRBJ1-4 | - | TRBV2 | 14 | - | TGTGCCAGCAGCGCGACAGGAAGAGGTGAAAAACTGTTTTTT | CASSATGRGEKLFF
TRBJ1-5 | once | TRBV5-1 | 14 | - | TGCGCCAGCAGCTTGGGGGACAATAATCAGCCCCAGCATTTT | CASSLGDNNQPQHF